Below are 23 T cell receptor beta chains sequenced from a single sample in a study of blood T cell repertoires in COVID-19. The data were produced by immunoSEQ multiplex PCR, yet TCRdb's version contains in-frame clones alone and is incomplete. The sample lists fewer than 45,000 clones; roughly 84% were seen once. The material sequenced was peripheral blood. These receptors all come from a human donor in a cohort sampled during active COVID-19.

This chain connects TRBV5-4 to TRBJ1-5; weak D call: TRBD1 (5 bases). Germline CDR1 reads SGHNT; CDR2 reads YYREEE (reference sequence). V was clipped by 5 bases and J by 2 bases, with 14 bases between them. The CDR3 spans 15 residues. This CDR3 is CASSQGAGGNQPQHF. CDR3 sequence (DNA): TGTGCCAGCAGTCAGGGTGCGGGGGGCAATCAGCCCCAGCATTTT.

J is TRBJ2-2 and V is TRBV7-3; TRBD2 agrees at 12 bases. The CDR3 loop spans 16 amino acids. Germline CDR1 reads SGHTA; CDR2 reads FQGTGA. Trimming took 4 bases from V and 6 from J; bases not matched to a gene: 6. CDR3 bases: TGTGCCAGCAGCTCGACTAGCGGGGGCGTCGCCGGGGAGCTGTTTTTT. It specifies CASSSTSGGVAGELFF.

The V and J genes are TRBV3-1 (or the pseudogene TRBV3-2) and TRBJ2-7; 8 bases line up with TRBD2. The CDR3 loop spans 15 amino acids. V shed 4 bases, J shed 7 bases, and the junction held 12 bases outside the gene matches. CDR1 is LGHDT and CDR2 is YNNKEL in the germline V gene (reference sequence). The CDR3 protein is CASSPVIRGGGEQYF. CDR3 bases: TGTGCCAGCAGCCCCGTGATTCGGGGGGGAGGGGAGCAGTACTTC.

V usage is TRBV7-9 and J usage is TRBJ2-7; D uncertain. Germline V gene lookup returns CDR1 SEHNR and CDR2 FQNEAQ (reference sequence). Trimming shortened V by 8 bases and J by 3 bases, and 11 bases separated the two germline ends. This CDR3 is built from 12 residues. CDR3 sequence: CASSRPGYEQYF. DNA of the CDR3: TGTGCCAGCTCTCGGCCGGGCTACGAGCAGTACTTC.

V usage is TRBV19 and J usage is TRBJ1-1; the D gene is possibly TRBD1 (5 bases). V was trimmed by 11 bases and J by 7 bases, leaving 20 bases between them. The germline V gene encodes CDR1 LNHDA and CDR2 SQIVND (reference sequence). The CDR3 runs 13 residues. The DNA of the CDR3 is TGTGCCGGGGCGATCGGGAGTGACAGTGAAGCTTTCTTT. It is translated as CAGAIGSDSEAFF.

The sample holds a few counts of this clone. In DNA, the CDR3 is TGCGCCAGTGGGGGCCAGGGACCTAACTATGGCTACACCTTC. As protein: CASGGQGPNYGYTF. V usage is TRBV5-1 and J usage is TRBJ1-2; weak D call: TRBD1 (6 bases). The V end was cut by 8 bases, the J end by 0 bases, with 14 bases between. The CDR3 extends over 14 amino acids. Germline V gene data show CDR1 as SGHRS and CDR2 as YFSETQ.

The V and J genes are TRBV10-3 and TRBJ1-1; possibly TRBD1 for D (6 bases). The V and J ends lost 3 bases and 4 bases respectively, with 12 bases between them. The CDR3 length is 14 residues. Germline-derived CDR1 and CDR2 are ENHRY and SYGVKD. CDR3 sequence reads: CAISDAGVSTEAFF. CDR3 coding DNA: TGTGCCATCAGTGACGCAGGGGTGAGCACTGAAGCTTTCTTT.

The V gene is TRBV9, the J gene TRBJ2-3; 8 bases line up with TRBD2. V dropped 4 bases and J dropped 6; count of bases not matched to a gene: 13. In germline, CDR1 is SGDLS, CDR2 YYNGEE. The CDR3 length is 16 residues. This CDR3 reads CASSTSGGRAGDTQYF. The CDR3 nucleotides are TGTGCCAGCAGCACAAGCGGGGGCCGTGCGGGGGATACGCAGTATTTT.

V is TRBV5-5 and J is TRBJ2-3; tentatively, D is TRBD2 (5 bases). The CDR3 totals 15 residues. Per germline, CDR1 SGHKS and CDR2 YYEKEE (reference sequence). Trimming left V 6 bases short and J 4 bases short, with 18 bases between. CDR3 DNA: TGTGCCAGCACCCTCCCCGGTGAGGAGGCAGATACGCAGTATTTT. Its protein product is CASTLPGEEADTQYF.

This sequence joins TRBV19 and TRBJ1-2; TRBD1 agrees at 7 bases. The germline V gene encodes CDR1 LNHDA and CDR2 SQIVND (reference sequence). V was clipped by 9 bases and J by 5 bases; unmatched bases: 15. The CDR3 is 15 amino acids. CDR3 nucleotides: TGTGCCAGCAGTGGGGGACCAGGGGGTTTGTATGGCTACACCTTC. As protein: CASSGGPGGLYGYTF.

The chain couples TRBV19 to TRBJ2-1; TRBD1 agrees at 12 bases. The CDR3 totals 15 residues. V shed 2 bases, J shed 9 bases, and the junction held 5 bases outside the gene matches. Germline V gives CDR1 LNHDA, CDR2 SQIVND (reference sequence). The DNA for the CDR3 is TGTGCCAGTAGTATAATGGGACAGGGGGCGGCTGAGCAGTTCTTC. This codes for CASSIMGQGAAEQFF.

The rearrangement joins TRBV6-5 to TRBJ2-7, with a tentative D call TRBD2 (7 bases). CDR1 is MNHEY, CDR2 SVGAGI, per germline. Trimming shortened V by 9 bases and J by 3 bases, and 21 bases separated the two germline ends. The CDR3 totals 15 residues. CDR3 protein: CASSEVAGDNYEQYF. The CDR3 coding sequence is TGTGCCAGTTCCGAAGTGGCGGGGGACAACTACGAGCAGTACTTC.

The chain carries TRBV5-1 and TRBJ1-6, with 7 positions matching TRBD1. Germline CDR1 SGHRS, CDR2 YFSETQ. The CDR3 loop spans 16 amino acids. J was trimmed by 7 bases and V by 4 bases; bases with no gene match: 11. CDR3 DNA: TGCGCCAGCAGCCCAACCACGGGACAGATAAATTCACCCCTCCACTTT. This encodes CASSPTTGQINSPLHF.

This clone is medium-sized within its sample. The chain is built from TRBV9 and TRBJ1-1, with D tentatively TRBD1 (5 bases). The CDR3 loop spans 13 amino acids. The germline V gene encodes CDR1 SGDLS and CDR2 YYNGEE. V was pared by 0 bases and J by 8 bases, with 11 bases between. CDR3 sequence: CASSVEGNREAFF. The CDR3 DNA reads TGTGCCAGCAGCGTAGAGGGTAACAGGGAAGCTTTCTTT.

The chain combines TRBV10-3 with TRBJ2-7; D is possibly TRBD1 (6 bases). The germline gives CDR1 ENHRY, CDR2 SYGVKD. Trimming removed 5 bases from V and 2 bases from J, with 10 bases in between. This CDR3 has 13 amino acids. The CDR3 loop reads CAISRDTTYEQYF. The CDR3 nucleotides are TGTGCCATCAGTCGGGACACCACCTACGAGCAGTACTTC.

J is TRBJ2-2 and V is TRBV7-2, with 9 bases lining up with TRBD1. Germline CDR1 reads SGHTA; CDR2 reads FQGNSA. The J segment lost 5 bases and the V segment lost 8 bases, leaving 9 bases of the junction unmatched. The CDR3 extends over 15 amino acids. CDR3 loop: CASGTRQGGTGELFF. The DNA for the CDR3 is TGTGCCAGCGGTACCAGACAGGGGGGAACCGGGGAGCTGTTTTTT. Full variable domain (rest looked up from reference TRBV7-2 and TRBJ2-2): GAGVSQSPSNKVTEKGKDVELRCDPISGHTALYWYRQSLGQGLEFLIYFQGNSAPDKSGLPSDRFSAERTGGSVSTLTIQRTQQEDSAVYLCASGTRQGGTGELFFGEGSRLTVL.

This rearrangement joins TRBV9 to TRBJ2-7, with D perhaps matching TRBD2 (6 bases). Germline CDR1 reads SGDLS; CDR2 reads YYNGEE. Trimming took off 2 bases at V and 1 base at J, with 13 bases between the two ends. CDR3 length: 15 amino acids. CDR3 sequence (DNA): TGTGCCAGCAGCGTCTCCGGGACTCTTTCCTACGAGCAGTACTTC. Protein: CASSVSGTLSYEQYF.

The chain has TRBV6-5 and TRBJ1-1, with no clear D. V was pared by 8 bases and J by 3 bases, with 7 bases between. Germline assignment: CDR1 MNHEY and CDR2 SVGAGI. The CDR3 spans 11 residues. CDR3 DNA: TGTGCCAGCGGTCAGTACACTGAAGCTTTCTTT. Its translation is CASGQYTEAFF.

The rearrangement links TRBV4-2 to TRBJ2-5; D possibly corresponds to TRBD2 (6 bases). The germline V gene has CDR1 LGHNA and CDR2 YNFKEQ. Trimming took 2 bases from V and 5 from J, leaving 12 bases between them. This CDR3 contains 14 residues. The CDR3 bases are TGTGCCAGCAGCCAATCTCAGGAGGGGGAGACCCAGTACTTC. This sequence encodes CASSQSQEGETQYF.

The sample holds one count of this clone. The chain joins TRBV7-2 to TRBJ1-1, with D possibly TRBD1 on 5 matching bases. V lost 0 bases to trimming and J lost 5 bases, with 10 bases between them. In germline, CDR1 is SGHTA, CDR2 FQGNSA. This CDR3 comprises 14 residues. CDR3 amino acids: CASSLAAEGTEAFF. The CDR3 coding sequence is TGTGCCAGCAGCTTAGCGGCGGAGGGGACTGAAGCTTTCTTT.

V is TRBV7-2 and J is TRBJ1-6; D uncertain. This CDR3 contains 12 residues. V lost 2 bases and J 9 bases, leaving 5 bases between the germline ends. In germline, CDR1 is SGHTA, CDR2 FQGNSA. CDR3 protein: CASSLIVSPLHF. The CDR3 DNA follows: TGTGCCAGCAGCTTAATAGTTTCACCCCTCCACTTT.

V gene TRBV7-8 combines with J gene TRBJ1-5; 8 bases are shared with TRBD1. CDR3 length equals 16 residues. Germline V gene sequence: CDR1 SGHVS, CDR2 FQNEAQ. V shed 1 base and J 7 bases; nucleotides not matched to a gene: 9. Here the CDR3 reads CASSLGWTGLVQPQHF. DNA for the CDR3: TGTGCCAGCAGCTTAGGATGGACAGGGTTGGTCCAGCCCCAGCATTTT.

This chain joins TRBV3-1 (or the pseudogene TRBV3-2) and TRBJ1-6, with TRBD1 matching 9 bases. This CDR3 contains 20 residues. CDR1 and CDR2 from the germline V gene are LGHDT and YNNKEL (reference sequence). The V segment lost 1 base and the J segment 1 base; nucleotides outside the gene matches: 11. The CDR3 spells CASSQGGTGSGFSYNSPLHF. In DNA, the CDR3 is TGTGCCAGCAGCCAAGGGGGGACAGGGTCGGGATTTTCCTATAATTCACCCCTCCACTTT.